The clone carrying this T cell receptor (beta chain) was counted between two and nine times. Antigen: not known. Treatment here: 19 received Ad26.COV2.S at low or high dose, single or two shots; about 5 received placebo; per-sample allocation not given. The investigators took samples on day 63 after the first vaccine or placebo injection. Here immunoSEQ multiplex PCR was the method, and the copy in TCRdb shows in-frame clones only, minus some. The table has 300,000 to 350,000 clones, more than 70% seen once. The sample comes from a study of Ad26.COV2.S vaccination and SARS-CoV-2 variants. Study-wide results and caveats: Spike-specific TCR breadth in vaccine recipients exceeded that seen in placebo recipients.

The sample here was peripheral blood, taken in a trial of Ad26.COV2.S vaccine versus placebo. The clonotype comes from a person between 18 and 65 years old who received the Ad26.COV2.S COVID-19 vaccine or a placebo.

CDR3 bases: TGTGCCAGCAGCTTAGAGAGCTCCTACAATGAGCAGTTCTTC. Residues: CASSLESSYNEQFF. The gene calls are TRBV7-2 and TRBJ2-1, with D uncertain. The CDR3 has 14 amino acids. Trimming cost V 1 base and J 0 bases, with 4 bases left between them. CDR1 is SGHTA, CDR2 FQGNSA, per germline.